This T cell receptor (beta chain) emerged from a study of cytomegalovirus exposure and HLA in healthy donors. Regarding the study as a whole: Later on, an analysis found that several of the most significant clusters appeared to be linked to common viral pathogens, which included parvovirus B19. The study listed approximately 170 cytomegalovirus-associated TCR beta chains.

Amplification used 60 Vbeta primers and 13 Jbeta primers. Data came from immunoSEQ multiplex PCR; TCRdb stores just in-frame clones and leaves some out. The data hold about 130,000 clones, with around two thirds observed a single time. Points on this clone: Its antigen is not identified.

The V gene's germline CDR1 is SNHLY and CDR2 FYNNEI. This CDR3 comprises 11 residues. V was trimmed by 5 bases and J by 4 bases, leaving 6 bases between them. This receptor was identified in a man aged 55 to 69 in good health and CMV-seropositive. The rearrangement joins TRBV2 to TRBJ2-7, with D perhaps TRBD1 (5 bases). Sequencing was performed on PBMCs. Here the CDR3 DNA reads TGTGCCAGCAGTTGGACATACGAGCAGTACTTC. Translation: CASSWTYEQYF. Variable domain in full (rest from reference TRBV2 and TRBJ2-7): EPEVTQTPSHQVTQMGQEVILRCVPISNHLYFYWYRQILGQKVEFLVSFYNNEISEKSEIFDDQFSVERPDGSNFTLKIRSTKLEDSAMYFCASSWTYEQYFGPGTRLTVT.